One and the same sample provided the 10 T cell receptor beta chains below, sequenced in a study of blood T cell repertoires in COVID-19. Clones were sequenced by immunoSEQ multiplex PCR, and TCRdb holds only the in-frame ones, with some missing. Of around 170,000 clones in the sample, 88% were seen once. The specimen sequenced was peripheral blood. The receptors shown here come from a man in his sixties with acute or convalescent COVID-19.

The CDR3 region has the DNA TGTGCCAGCAGAAAATACCCGGGTTCCTATGGCTACACCTTC. Its translation: CASRKYPGSYGYTF. This rearrangement joins TRBV27 to TRBJ1-2; D gene unclear. Trimming pared 6 bases from V and 4 bases from J, leaving 15 bases between. CDR1 MNHEY and CDR2 SMNVEV come from the germline V gene (reference sequence). The CDR3 totals 14 residues.

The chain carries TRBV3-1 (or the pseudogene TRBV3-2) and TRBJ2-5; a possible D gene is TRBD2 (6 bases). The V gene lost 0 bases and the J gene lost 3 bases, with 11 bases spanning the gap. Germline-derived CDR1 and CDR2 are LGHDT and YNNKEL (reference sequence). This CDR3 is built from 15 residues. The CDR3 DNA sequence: TGTGCCAGCAGCCAAGAGTCCGGAGGGGAAGAGACCCAGTACTTC. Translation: CASSQESGGEETQYF.

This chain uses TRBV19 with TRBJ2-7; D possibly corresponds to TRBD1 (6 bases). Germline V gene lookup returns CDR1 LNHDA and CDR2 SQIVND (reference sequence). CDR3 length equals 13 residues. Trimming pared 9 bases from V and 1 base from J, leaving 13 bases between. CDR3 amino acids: CASRGRGSYEQYF. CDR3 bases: TGTGCCAGCCGGGGCAGGGGTTCCTACGAGCAGTACTTC.

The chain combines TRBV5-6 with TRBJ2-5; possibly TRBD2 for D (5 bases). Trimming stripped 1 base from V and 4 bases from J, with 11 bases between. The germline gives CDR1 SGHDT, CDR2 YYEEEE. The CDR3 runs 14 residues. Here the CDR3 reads CASSLPSRGETQYF. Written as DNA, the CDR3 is TGTGCCAGCAGCTTGCCATCCCGGGGAGAGACCCAGTACTTC.

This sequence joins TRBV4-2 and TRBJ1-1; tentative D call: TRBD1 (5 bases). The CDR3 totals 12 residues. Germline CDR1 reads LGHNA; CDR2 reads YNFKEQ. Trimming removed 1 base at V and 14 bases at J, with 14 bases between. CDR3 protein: CASSQVGGEVFF. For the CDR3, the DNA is TGTGCCAGCAGCCAAGTCGGAGGGGAAGTCTTCTTT.

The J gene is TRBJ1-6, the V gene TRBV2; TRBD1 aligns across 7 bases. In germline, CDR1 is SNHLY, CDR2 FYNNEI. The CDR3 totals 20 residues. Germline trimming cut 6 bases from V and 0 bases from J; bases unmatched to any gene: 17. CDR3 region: CASRNPTGAVTSSYNSPLHF. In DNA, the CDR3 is TGTGCCAGCAGGAATCCTACAGGGGCCGTAACAAGCTCCTATAATTCACCCCTCCACTTT.

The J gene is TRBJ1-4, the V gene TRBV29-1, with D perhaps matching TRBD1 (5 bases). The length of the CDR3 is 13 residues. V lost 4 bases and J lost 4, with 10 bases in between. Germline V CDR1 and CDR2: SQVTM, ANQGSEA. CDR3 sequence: CSVATGVNEKLFF. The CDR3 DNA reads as TGCAGCGTTGCAACAGGCGTTAATGAAAAACTGTTTTTT.

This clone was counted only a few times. The DNA for the CDR3 is TGTGCCAGCAGCTCCGGGACAGCAACTAATGAAAAACTGTTTTTT. Translating it yields CASSSGTATNEKLFF. This chain uses TRBV11-2 with TRBJ1-4; TRBD1 agrees at 7 bases. Germline lookup yields CDR1 SGHAT and CDR2 FQNNGV. Losses at the gene ends were 4 bases for V and 0 bases for J; bases not matched to a gene: 2. The CDR3 is 15 residues long.

CDR3: CASGDRIYGYTF. The DNA of the CDR3 is TGTGCCAGCGGCGACAGGATCTATGGCTACACCTTC. The chain employs TRBV2 and TRBJ1-2, with D possibly matching TRBD1 (6 bases). With 8 bases removed from V and 4 bases from J, the gap between germline ends came to 11 bases. The CDR3 has 12 residues. CDR1 and CDR2 (germline): SNHLY, FYNNEI.

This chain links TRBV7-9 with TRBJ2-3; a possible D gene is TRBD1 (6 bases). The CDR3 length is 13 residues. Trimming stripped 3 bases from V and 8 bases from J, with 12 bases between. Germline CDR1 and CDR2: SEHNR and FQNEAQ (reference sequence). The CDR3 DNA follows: TGTGCCAGCAGCTTCGGTCCGGACAGTACGCAGTATTTT. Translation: CASSFGPDSTQYF.